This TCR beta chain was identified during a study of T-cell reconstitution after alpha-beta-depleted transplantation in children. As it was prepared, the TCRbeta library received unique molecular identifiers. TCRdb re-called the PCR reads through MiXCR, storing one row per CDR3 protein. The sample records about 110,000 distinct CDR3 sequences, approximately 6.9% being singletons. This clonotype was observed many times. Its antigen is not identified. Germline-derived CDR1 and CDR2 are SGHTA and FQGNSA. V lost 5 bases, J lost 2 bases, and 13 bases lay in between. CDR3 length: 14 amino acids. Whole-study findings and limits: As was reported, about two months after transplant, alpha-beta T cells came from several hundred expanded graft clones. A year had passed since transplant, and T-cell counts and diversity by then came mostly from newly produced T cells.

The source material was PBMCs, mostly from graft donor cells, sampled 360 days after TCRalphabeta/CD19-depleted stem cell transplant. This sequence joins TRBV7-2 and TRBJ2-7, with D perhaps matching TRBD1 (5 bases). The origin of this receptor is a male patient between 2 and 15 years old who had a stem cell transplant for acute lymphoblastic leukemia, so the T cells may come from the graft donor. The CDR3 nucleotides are TGTGCCAGCAGCCCAGGCCCAGGGACCTACGAGCAGTACTTC. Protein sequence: CASSPGPGTYEQYF.